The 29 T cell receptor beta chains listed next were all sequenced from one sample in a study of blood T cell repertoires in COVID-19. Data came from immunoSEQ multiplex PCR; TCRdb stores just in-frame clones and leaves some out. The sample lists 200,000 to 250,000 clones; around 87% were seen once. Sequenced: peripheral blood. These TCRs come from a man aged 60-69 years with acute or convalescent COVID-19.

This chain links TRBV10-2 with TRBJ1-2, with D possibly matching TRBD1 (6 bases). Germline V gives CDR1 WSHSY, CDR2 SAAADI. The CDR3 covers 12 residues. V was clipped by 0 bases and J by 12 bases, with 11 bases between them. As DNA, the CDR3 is TGCGCCAGCAGTGAGTCGATACAGGGAAACACCTTC. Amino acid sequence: CASSESIQGNTF.

In nucleotides, the CDR3 is TGTGCCAGCATCCCCGGGGAGGGGTGCGAGCAGTACTTC. Translating gives CASIPGEGCEQYF. The chain links TRBV27 to TRBJ2-7; the match to TRBD2 covers 7 bases. The J segment lost 6 bases and the V segment lost 7 bases, leaving 9 bases of the junction unmatched. Germline V gene sequence: CDR1 MNHEY, CDR2 SMNVEV (reference sequence). The CDR3 consists of 13 residues.

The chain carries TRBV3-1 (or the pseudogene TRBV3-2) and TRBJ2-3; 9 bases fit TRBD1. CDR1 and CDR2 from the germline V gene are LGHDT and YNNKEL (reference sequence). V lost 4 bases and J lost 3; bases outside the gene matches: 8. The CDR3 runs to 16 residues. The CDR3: CASSPLTGGRTDTQYF. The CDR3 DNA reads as TGTGCCAGCAGCCCCCTCACAGGGGGCCGAACAGATACGCAGTATTTT.

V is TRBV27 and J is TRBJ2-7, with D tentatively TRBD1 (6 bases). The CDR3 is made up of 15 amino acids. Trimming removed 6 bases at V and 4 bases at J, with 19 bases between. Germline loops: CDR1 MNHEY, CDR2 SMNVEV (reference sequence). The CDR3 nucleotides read TGTGCCAGCAGGCAACAGGGTTCCCCTAAGTACGAGCAGTACTTC. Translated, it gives CASRQQGSPKYEQYF.

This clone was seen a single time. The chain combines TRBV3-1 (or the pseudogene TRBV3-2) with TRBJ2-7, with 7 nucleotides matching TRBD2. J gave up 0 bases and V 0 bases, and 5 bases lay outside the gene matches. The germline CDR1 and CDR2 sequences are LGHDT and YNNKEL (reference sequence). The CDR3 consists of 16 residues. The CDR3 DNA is TGTGCCAGCAGCCAAGAGAGGACTAGAACCTCCTACGAGCAGTACTTC. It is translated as CASSQERTRTSYEQYF.

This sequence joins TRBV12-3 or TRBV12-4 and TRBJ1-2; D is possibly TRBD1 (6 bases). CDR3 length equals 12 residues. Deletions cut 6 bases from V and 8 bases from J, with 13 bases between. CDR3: CASSFGTRGYTF. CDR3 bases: TGTGCCAGCAGCTTCGGGACAAGAGGCTACACCTTC.

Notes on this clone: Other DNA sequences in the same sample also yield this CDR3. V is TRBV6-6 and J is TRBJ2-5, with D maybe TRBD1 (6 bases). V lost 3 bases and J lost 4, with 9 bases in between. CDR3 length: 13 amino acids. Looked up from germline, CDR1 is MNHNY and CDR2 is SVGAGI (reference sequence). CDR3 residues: CASSYSRGETQYF. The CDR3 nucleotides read TGTGCCAGCAGTTATTCCAGGGGAGAGACCCAGTACTTC.

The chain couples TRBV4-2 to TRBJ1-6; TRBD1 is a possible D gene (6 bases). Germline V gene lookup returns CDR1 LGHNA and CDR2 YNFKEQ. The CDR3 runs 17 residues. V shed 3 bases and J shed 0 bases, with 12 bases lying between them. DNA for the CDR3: TGTGCCAGCAGCCATCCCCCAGGGGACTCCTATAATTCACCCCTCCACTTT. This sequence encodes CASSHPPGDSYNSPLHF.

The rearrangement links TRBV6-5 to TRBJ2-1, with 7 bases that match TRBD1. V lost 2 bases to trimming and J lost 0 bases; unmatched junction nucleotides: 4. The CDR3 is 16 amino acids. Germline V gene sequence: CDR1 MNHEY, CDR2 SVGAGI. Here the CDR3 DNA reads TGTGCCAGCAGTTACGGACAGGCGGGCTCCTACAATGAGCAGTTCTTC. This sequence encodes CASSYGQAGSYNEQFF.

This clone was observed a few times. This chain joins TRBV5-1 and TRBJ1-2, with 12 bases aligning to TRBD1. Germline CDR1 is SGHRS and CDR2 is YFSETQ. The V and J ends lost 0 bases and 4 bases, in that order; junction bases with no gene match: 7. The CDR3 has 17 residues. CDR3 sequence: CASSLGSGTGGSYGYTF. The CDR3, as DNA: TGCGCCAGCAGCTTGGGCTCCGGGACAGGGGGCAGCTATGGCTACACCTTC.

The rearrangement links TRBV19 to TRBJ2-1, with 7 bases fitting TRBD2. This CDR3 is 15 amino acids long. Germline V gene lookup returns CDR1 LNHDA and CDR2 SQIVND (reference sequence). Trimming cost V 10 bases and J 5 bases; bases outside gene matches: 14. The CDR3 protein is CATFGKGRGDNEQFF. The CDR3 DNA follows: TGTGCCACCTTCGGGAAAGGTCGGGGGGACAATGAGCAGTTCTTC.

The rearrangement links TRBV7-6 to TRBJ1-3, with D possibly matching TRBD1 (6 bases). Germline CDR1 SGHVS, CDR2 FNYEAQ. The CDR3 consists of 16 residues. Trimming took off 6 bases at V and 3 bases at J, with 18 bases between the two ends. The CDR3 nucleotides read TGTGCCAGCAGTCTGGCGGACAGTCCTTTTGGAAACACCATATATTTT. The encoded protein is CASSLADSPFGNTIYF. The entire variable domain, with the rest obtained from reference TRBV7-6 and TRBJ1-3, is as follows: GAGVSQSPRYKVTKRGQDVALRCDPISGHVSLYWYRQALGQGPEFLTYFNYEAQQDKSGLPNDRFSAERPEGSISTLTIQRTEQRDSAMYRCASSLADSPFGNTIYFGEGSWLTVV.

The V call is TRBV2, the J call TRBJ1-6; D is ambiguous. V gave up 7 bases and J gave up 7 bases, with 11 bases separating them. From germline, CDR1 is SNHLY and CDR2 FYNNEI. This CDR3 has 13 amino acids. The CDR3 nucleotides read TGTGCCAGCACCCGGACGGGGAATTCACCCCTCCACTTT. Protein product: CASTRTGNSPLHF. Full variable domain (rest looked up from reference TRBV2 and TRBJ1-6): EPEVTQTPSHQVTQMGQEVILRCVPISNHLYFYWYRQILGQKVEFLVSFYNNEISEKSEIFDDQFSVERPDGSNFTLKIRSTKLEDSAMYFCASTRTGNSPLHFGNGTRLTVT.

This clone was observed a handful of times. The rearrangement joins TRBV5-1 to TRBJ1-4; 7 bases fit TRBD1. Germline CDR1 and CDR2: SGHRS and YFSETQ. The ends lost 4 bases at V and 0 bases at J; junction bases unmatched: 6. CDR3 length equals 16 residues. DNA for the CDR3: TGCGCCAGCAGCAGGGACAGATCTGCAACTAATGAAAAACTGTTTTTT. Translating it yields CASSRDRSATNEKLFF.

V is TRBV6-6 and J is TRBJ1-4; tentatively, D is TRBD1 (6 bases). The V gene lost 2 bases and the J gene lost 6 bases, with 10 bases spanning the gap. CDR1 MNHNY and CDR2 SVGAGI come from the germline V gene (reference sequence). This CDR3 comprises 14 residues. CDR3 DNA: TGTGCCAGCAGTTACGAGTCAGGGGATGAAAAACTGTTTTTT. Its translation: CASSYESGDEKLFF.

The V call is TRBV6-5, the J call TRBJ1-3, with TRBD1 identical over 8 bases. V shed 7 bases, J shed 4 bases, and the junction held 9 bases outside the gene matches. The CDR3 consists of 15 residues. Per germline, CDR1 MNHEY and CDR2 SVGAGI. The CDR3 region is CASNLDRVLGNTIYF. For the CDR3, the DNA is TGTGCCAGCAACTTGGACAGGGTACTGGGAAACACCATATATTTT.

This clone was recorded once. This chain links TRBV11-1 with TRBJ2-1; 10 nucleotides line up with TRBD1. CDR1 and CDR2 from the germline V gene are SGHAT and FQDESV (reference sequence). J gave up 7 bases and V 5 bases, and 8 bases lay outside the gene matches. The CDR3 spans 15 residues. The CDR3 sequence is CASSPRQGARNEQFF. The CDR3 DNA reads TGTGCCAGCAGCCCGAGACAGGGGGCGCGGAATGAGCAGTTCTTC.

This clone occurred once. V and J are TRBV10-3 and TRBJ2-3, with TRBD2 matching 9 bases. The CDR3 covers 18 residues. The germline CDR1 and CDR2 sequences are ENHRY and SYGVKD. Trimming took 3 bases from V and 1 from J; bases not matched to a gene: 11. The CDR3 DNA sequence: TGTGCCATCAGTGACCGGCGGGGGGGGATCGAGGGCACAGATACGCAGTATTTT. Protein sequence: CAISDRRGGIEGTDTQYF.

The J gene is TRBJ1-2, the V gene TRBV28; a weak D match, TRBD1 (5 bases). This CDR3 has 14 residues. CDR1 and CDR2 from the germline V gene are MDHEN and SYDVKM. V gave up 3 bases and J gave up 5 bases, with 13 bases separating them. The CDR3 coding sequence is TGTGCCAGCAGTTTCGGGCAGGGAAGATATGGCTACACCTTC. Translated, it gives CASSFGQGRYGYTF.

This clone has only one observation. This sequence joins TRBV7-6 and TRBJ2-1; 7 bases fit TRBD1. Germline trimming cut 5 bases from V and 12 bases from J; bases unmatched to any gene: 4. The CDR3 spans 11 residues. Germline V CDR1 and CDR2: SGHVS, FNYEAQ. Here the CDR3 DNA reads TGTGCCAGCAGCCAAGACAGGGTGCAGTTCTTC. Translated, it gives CASSQDRVQFF. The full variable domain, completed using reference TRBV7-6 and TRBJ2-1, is GAGVSQSPRYKVTKRGQDVALRCDPISGHVSLYWYRQALGQGPEFLTYFNYEAQQDKSGLPNDRFSAERPEGSISTLTIQRTEQRDSAMYRCASSQDRVQFFGPGTRLTVL.

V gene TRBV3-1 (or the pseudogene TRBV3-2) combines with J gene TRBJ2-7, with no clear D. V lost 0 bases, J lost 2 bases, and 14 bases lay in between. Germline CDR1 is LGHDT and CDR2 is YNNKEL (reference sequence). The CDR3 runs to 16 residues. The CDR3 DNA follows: TGTGCCAGCAGCCAAGATCAAGTCAGACGGGCCTACGAGCAGTACTTC. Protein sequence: CASSQDQVRRAYEQYF.

This CDR3 is CASSLRKLAGATDTQYF. The CDR3 coding sequence is TGTGCCAGCAGTCTCCGAAAACTAGCGGGGGCCACAGATACGCAGTATTTT. The chain is built from TRBV6-6 and TRBJ2-3; 11 bases line up with TRBD2. Germline loops: CDR1 MNHNY, CDR2 SVGAGI (reference sequence). V shed 5 bases and J 2 bases; nucleotides not matched to a gene: 9. The length of the CDR3 is 17 residues.

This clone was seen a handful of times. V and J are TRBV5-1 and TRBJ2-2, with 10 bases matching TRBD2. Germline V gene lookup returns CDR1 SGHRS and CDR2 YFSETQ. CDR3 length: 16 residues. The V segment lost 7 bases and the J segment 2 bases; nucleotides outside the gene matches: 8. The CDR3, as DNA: TGCGCCAGCTCCCTAGCGGGGGTCTTAAACACCGGGGAGCTGTTTTTT. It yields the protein CASSLAGVLNTGELFF. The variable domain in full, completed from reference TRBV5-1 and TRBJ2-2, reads KAGVTQTPRYLIKTRGQQVTLSCSPISGHRSVSWYQQTPGQGLQFLFEYFSETQRNKGNFPGRFSGRQFSNSRSEMNVSTLELGDSALYLCASSLAGVLNTGELFFGEGSRLTVL.

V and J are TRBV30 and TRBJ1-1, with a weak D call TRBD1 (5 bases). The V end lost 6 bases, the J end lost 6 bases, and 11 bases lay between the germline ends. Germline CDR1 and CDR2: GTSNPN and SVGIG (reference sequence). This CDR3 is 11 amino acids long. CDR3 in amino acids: CACSGNAEAFF. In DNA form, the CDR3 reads TGTGCCTGTTCAGGGAATGCTGAAGCTTTCTTT.

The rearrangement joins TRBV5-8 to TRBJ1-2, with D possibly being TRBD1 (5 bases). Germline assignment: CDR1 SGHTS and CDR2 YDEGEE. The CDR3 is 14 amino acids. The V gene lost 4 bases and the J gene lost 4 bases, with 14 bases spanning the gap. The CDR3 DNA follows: TGTGCCAGCAGCCAAGGACATGGGCCCTATGGCTACACCTTC. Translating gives CASSQGHGPYGYTF.

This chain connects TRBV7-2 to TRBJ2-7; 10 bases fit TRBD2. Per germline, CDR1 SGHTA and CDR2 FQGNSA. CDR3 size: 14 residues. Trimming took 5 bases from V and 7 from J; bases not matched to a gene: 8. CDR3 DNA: TGTGCCAGCAGCCAACAACGGGGACTAGCGGAGCAGTACTTC. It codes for CASSQQRGLAEQYF. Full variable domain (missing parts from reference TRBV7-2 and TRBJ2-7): GAGVSQSPSNKVTEKGKDVELRCDPISGHTALYWYRQSLGQGLEFLIYFQGNSAPDKSGLPSDRFSAERTGGSVSTLTIQRTQQEDSAVYLCASSQQRGLAEQYFGPGTRLTVT.

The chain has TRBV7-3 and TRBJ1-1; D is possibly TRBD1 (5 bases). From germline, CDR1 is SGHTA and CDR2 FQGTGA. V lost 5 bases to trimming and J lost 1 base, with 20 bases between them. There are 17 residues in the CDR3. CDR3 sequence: CASSPAGWDRANTEAFF. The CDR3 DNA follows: TGTGCCAGCAGCCCGGCGGGATGGGACCGAGCGAACACTGAAGCTTTCTTT.

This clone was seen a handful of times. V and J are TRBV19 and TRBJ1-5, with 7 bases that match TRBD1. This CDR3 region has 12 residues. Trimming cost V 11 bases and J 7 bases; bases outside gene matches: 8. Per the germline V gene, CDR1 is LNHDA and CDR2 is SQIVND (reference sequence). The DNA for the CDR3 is TGTGCCGTGGCAGAGGGGGCGCAGCCCCAGCATTTT. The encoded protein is CAVAEGAQPQHF.

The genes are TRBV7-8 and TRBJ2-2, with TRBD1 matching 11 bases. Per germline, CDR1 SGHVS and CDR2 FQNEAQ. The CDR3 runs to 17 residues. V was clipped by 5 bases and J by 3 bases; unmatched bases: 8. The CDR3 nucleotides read TGTGCCAGCAGCGATGACAGGGACAGGGGGGACACCGGGGAGCTGTTTTTT. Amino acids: CASSDDRDRGDTGELFF.